This note documents a single T cell receptor (beta chain) sequence. Clones were read by immunoSEQ multiplex PCR, and TCRdb kept only the in-frame ones, dropping some. The sample yields around 90,000 clones, roughly 90% seen once. Germline V gene data show CDR1 as MDHEN and CDR2 as SYDVKM. V dropped 3 bases and J dropped 4 bases, with 12 bases sitting between them. The CDR3 is made up of 14 amino acids. This record comes from a study of OX40 agonist ivuxolimab in advanced cancers. On the study more broadly: Previous treatment with anti-PD-1, anti-PD-L1 or anti-CTLA-4 therapy was allowed; 40% had received some.

The sequencing here drew on CD4+ or CD8+ T cells sorted from blood, taken in a trial of the OX40 agonist ivuxolimab. V gene TRBV28 combines with J gene TRBJ1-1, with D hard to call. The clonotype comes from an adult with an advanced solid tumor such as melanoma, head and neck, liver or kidney cancer. CDR3 sequence: CASSLRAKGTEAFF. In nucleotides, the CDR3 is TGTGCCAGCAGTTTGCGGGCCAAGGGCACTGAAGCTTTCTTT.